The rows below give T cell receptor beta chains drawn from one sample of a study of T cells in Graves' hyperthyroidism and ophthalmopathy. One entry per CDR3 protein, called by TCRdb with MiXCR from the multiplex PCR reads. The sample includes approximately 640,000 distinct CDR3 sequences, approximately 15% of them seen just once. The sequenced sample was blood. These receptors all stem from a man aged 45 to 65 with Graves' hyperthyroidism. Both conserved end residues are part of each CDR3. A D gene is named only where the DNA matches it firmly. Clone size is shown for a subset of rows, as once, few, many or a class of expanded clone.

TRBV4-1,few,TRBJ1-5,-,TGCGCCAGCAGCCAAGATCGAACTACGCCCCATCAGCCCCAGCATTTT,CASSQDRTTPHQPQHF
TRBV12-3/TRBV12-4,many,TRBJ1-1,-,TGTGCCAGCAGTCCCGGACACCACAACACTGAAGCTTTCTTT,CASSPGHHNTEAFF
TRBV27,many,TRBJ1-5,-,TGTGCCAGCAGTCTCGACGGCTTTAGCAATCAGCCCCAGCATTTT,CASSLDGFSNQPQHF
TRBV28,many,TRBJ2-7,TRBD1,TGTGCCAGCAGTACGAGGGACAGTCCCTACGAGCAGTACTTC,CASSTRDSPYEQYF
TRBV2,many,TRBJ2-1,-,TGTGCCAGCAGAACCTTTTTGGAGGCGGATGAGCAGTTCTTC,CASRTFLEADEQFF
TRBV6-5,many,TRBJ1-5,-,TGTGCCAGCAGTTACTCGAGGGGCGGTGAGCCCCAGCATTTT,CASSYSRGGEPQHF
TRBV6-2/TRBV6-3,few,TRBJ1-5,-,TGTGCCAGCAGTTACATAGACAATAATCAGCCCCAGCATTTT,CASSYIDNNQPQHF
TRBV20-1,many,TRBJ2-7,TRBD1,TGCAGTGGGTCGGGACAGGGTTTGAGGGAGCAGTACTTC,CSGSGQGLREQYF
TRBV24-1,many,TRBJ2-7,-,TGTGCCACCAGTGATCCGGGGGCGGCCTCCTACGAGCAGTACTTC,CATSDPGAASYEQYF
TRBV9,once,TRBJ2-1,-,TGTGCCAGCAGCGCAGGACTGACTGAGTGGGACAATGAGCAGTTCTTC,CASSAGLTEWDNEQFF
TRBV12-3/TRBV12-4,many,TRBJ1-2,TRBD1,TGTGCCAGCAGCCAACGAGGACAGGTGACGAACTATGGCTACACCTTC,CASSQRGQVTNYGYTF
TRBV24-1,few,TRBJ2-1,-,TGTGCCACCAAGACCGCCGCCTACAATGAGCAGTTCTTC,CATKTAAYNEQFF
TRBV30,few,TRBJ2-2,-,TGTGCCTGGAGCCCTGGTGGGACTTTTAACACCGGGGAGCTGTTTTTT,CAWSPGGTFNTGELFF
TRBV4-1,-,TRBJ2-7,-,TGCGCCAGCAGCCAAGGGCGACTAGGATTATCCTACGAGCAGTACTTC,CASSQGRLGLSYEQYF
TRBV20-1,many,TRBJ2-7,TRBD2,TGCAGTGCTAGAGAATCGGGCGGGAGTAGATCCTACGAGCAGTACTTC,CSARESGGSRSYEQYF
TRBV7-2,few,TRBJ2-7,TRBD2,TGTGCCAGCAGCCTAATGGGGGGAGGGCCGAACGAGCAGTACTTC,CASSLMGGGPNEQYF
TRBV27,many,TRBJ2-6,-,TGTGCCAGCAGTTTACGGCAGGGTACTGGGGCCAACGTCCTGACTTTC,CASSLRQGTGANVLTF
TRBV12-5,few,TRBJ1-1,-,TGTGCTAGTGGTTTAAGTGGGAACACTGAAGCTTTCTTT,CASGLSGNTEAFF
TRBV14,few,TRBJ2-7,TRBD2,TGTGCCAGCAGCCAAGGGGTTTTGGGGGTGGCGACTAGCACCAGCGAGCAGTACTTC,CASSQGVLGVATSTSEQYF
TRBV7-2,-,TRBJ2-1,TRBD2,TGTGCCAGCAGCTTACATGGGACTAGCGGGGGGTCCTACAATGAGCAGTTCTTC,CASSLHGTSGGSYNEQFF
TRBV6-2/TRBV6-3,-,TRBJ1-2,-,TGTGCCAGCAGTTACTCGAACGGGGGATTCGGTAACTATGGCTACACCTTC,CASSYSNGGFGNYGYTF
TRBV12-5,-,TRBJ1-5,TRBD1,TGTGCTAGTGGTTTAGAAGCTAAGACAGGGAATCCTTGTAGCAATCAGCCCCAGCATTTT,CASGLEAKTGNPCSNQPQHF
TRBV2,many,TRBJ2-1,TRBD2,TGTGCCAGCAGAGTTTTGAGCGGGAGCTCCTACAATGAGCAGTTCTTC,CASRVLSGSSYNEQFF
TRBV9,-,TRBJ2-1,-,TGTGCCAGCAGCGGATGGGGGTACAATGAGCAGTTCTTC,CASSGWGYNEQFF
TRBV27,few,TRBJ1-2,TRBD1,TGTGCCAGCAAGACAGGGGGCTGGGGCTACACCTTC,CASKTGGWGYTF
TRBV20-1,-,TRBJ2-1,TRBD2,TGCAGTGCCAAACTAGCGGGAGTAAGGAATGAGCAGTTCTTC,CSAKLAGVRNEQFF
TRBV6-1,-,TRBJ1-2,TRBD1,TGTGCCAGCACCGTCGGGAGGGGGCGCGGAAGCTACACCTTC,CASTVGRGRGSYTF
TRBV20-1,few,TRBJ2-2,TRBD2,TGCAGTGCCAGTCTAGCGGGAGGGCCTAACACCGGGGAGCTGTTTTTT,CSASLAGGPNTGELFF
TRBV6-1,-,TRBJ2-2,-,TGTGCCAGCACCAGGGGGGCCGGGGAGCTGTTTTTT,CASTRGAGELFF
TRBV2,many,TRBJ2-2,-,TGTGCCAGCAGCGAACAGGGATCGAACACCGGGGAGCTGTTTTTT,CASSEQGSNTGELFF
TRBV7-9,-,TRBJ1-2,TRBD1,TGTGCCAGCGGCCGGGACAGGATTGGCCCCGGCTACACCTTC,CASGRDRIGPGYTF
TRBV28,-,TRBJ2-1,TRBD1,TGTGCCACATCCTCGGCGGACAGGGGTGATGAGCAGTTCTTC,CATSSADRGDEQFF
TRBV6-2/TRBV6-3,many,TRBJ2-7,-,TGTGCCAGCAGTTTTCAGGGCGCATACGAGCAGTACTTC,CASSFQGAYEQYF
TRBV24-1,-,TRBJ2-4,TRBD1,TGTGCCACCAGTGATGGGACAGGGGTTAACATTCAGTACTTC,CATSDGTGVNIQYF
TRBV2,-,TRBJ2-7,-,TGTGCCAGCAGCGCCTCGAGGTTCATCGCCTCCTACGAGCAGTACTTC,CASSASRFIASYEQYF
TRBV7-9,-,TRBJ2-1,-,TGTGCCAGCAGCTTAGTGGGGGTCGGCGGGCCAAGTCGCTACAATGAGCAGTTCTTC,CASSLVGVGGPSRYNEQFF
TRBV18,many,TRBJ1-1,TRBD1,TGTGCCAGCTCACTCGGCTACAGGGGTGAGAACACTGAAGCTTTCTTT,CASSLGYRGENTEAFF
TRBV28,-,TRBJ2-3,-,TGTGCCAGCAGCTGGGGGTCTAGCACAGATACGCAGTATTTT,CASSWGSSTDTQYF
TRBV24-1,many,TRBJ2-1,TRBD2,TGTGCCTCCCGAGGGGCGGGAGAGTACAATGAGCAGTTCTTC,CASRGAGEYNEQFF
TRBV28,many,TRBJ2-1,-,TGTGCCAGCAGGGCCCCCGACGCGCCGCCATACAATGAGCAGTTCTTC,CASRAPDAPPYNEQFF
TRBV24-1,few,TRBJ2-2,TRBD2,TGTGCCACCAGTGATCCGACTAGCAATACCGGGGAGCTGTTTTTT,CATSDPTSNTGELFF
TRBV10-3,many,TRBJ2-7,TRBD1,TGTGCCATCAGTACCGGGACAGGGACCTACGAGCAGTACTTC,CAISTGTGTYEQYF
TRBV5-6,many,TRBJ2-3,TRBD2,TGTGCCAGCAGCTTGCTCGCGGGAGGGCCATTAATCGCAGATACGCAGTATTTT,CASSLLAGGPLIADTQYF
TRBV20-1,few,TRBJ2-7,-,TGCAGTGCGCCGGTCAGCGGGCCGTCCTACGAGCAGTACTTC,CSAPVSGPSYEQYF
TRBV14,-,TRBJ2-5,-,TGTGCCAGCAGCCAAGATGGGTCAAAGGGGCGGGAGACCCAGTACTTC,CASSQDGSKGRETQYF
TRBV2,many,TRBJ1-3,-,TGTGCCAGTACTCGGAACAGGGAGATCAACACCATATATTTT,CASTRNREINTIYF
TRBV29-1,few,TRBJ1-1,TRBD1,TGCAGCGGGGACAGGGGGTCTAACACTGAAGCTTTCTTT,CSGDRGSNTEAFF
TRBV28,many,TRBJ1-1,-,TGTGCCAGCAGGGCCCCTCGAGCTCCCAACACTGAAGCTTTCTTT,CASRAPRAPNTEAFF